This TCR beta chain was profiled in a study of neurological immune-mediated disorders. This clonotype was recorded at least ten times. TCRdb analysed the 5' RACE reads with MiXCR anew, one entry per CDR3 protein. This repertoire shows about 30,000 distinct CDR3 sequences, less than 6% found once; its top ten account for roughly 1.9%. The origin of this receptor is a woman between 45 and 65 years old in good health. The sample comprised CD4+ T cells from blood.

The CDR3 protein is CASSLVQGGANVLTF. CDR3 nucleotide sequence: TGTGCCAGCAGCTTAGTACAGGGAGGGGCCAACGTCCTGACTTTC. The chain uses TRBV7-9 and TRBJ2-6, with D possibly being TRBD1 (6 bases). This CDR3 has 15 amino acids. V lost 1 base, J lost 4 bases, and 8 bases lay in between. Germline V gene lookup returns CDR1 SEHNR and CDR2 FQNEAQ (reference sequence).